This TCR beta chain appears in the sequencing data of a study of early T cells in non-severe SARS-CoV-2 infection. TCRdb re-called the 5' RACE reads with MiXCR, one entry per CDR3 protein. The sample yields approximately 74,000 distinct CDR3 sequences, 11% to 15% seen once. Trimming cost V 2 bases and J 3 bases; bases outside gene matches: 7. CDR3 length equals 16 residues. Germline values: CDR1 SGHTA, CDR2 FQGNSA. The chain employs TRBV7-2 and TRBJ2-5, with TRBD2 matching 9 bases. The sequence was obtained from an adult who was a healthcare worker with PCR-confirmed SARS-CoV-2 infection or an uninfected control (not recorded which). The sample was whole blood. The chain's CDR3 is CASSLRRGGLEETQYF. In DNA, the CDR3 is TGTGCCAGCAGCTTACGGCGGGGGGGCCTAGAAGAGACCCAGTACTTC.